This section outlines one TCR beta chain sequence together with its context. Its antigen is currently unknown. The data stem from a study of tumor-infiltrating lymphocytes in localized non-small cell lung cancer. Study findings and constraints: T-cell fraction did not differ between immunotypes IM1 and IM2. Compared with uninvolved lung, tumors showed higher T cell infiltration by TCRbeta sequencing. No link was found between tumor T-cell fraction and recurrence-free survival.

V dropped 4 bases and J dropped 2 bases, with 6 bases sitting between them. The CDR3 contains 13 residues. The germline gives CDR1 SGHAT, CDR2 FQNNGV. TCRdb's table, derived via immunoSEQ multiplex PCR, lists solely in-frame clones and lacks some. The data contain about 11,000 clones, about 62% of them singletons. This sequence originates from a human donor with non-small cell lung cancer. Sequencing was carried out using lung tumor tissue. The rearrangement uses TRBV11-2 and TRBJ2-4; D unresolved. The CDR3 is CASSSISKNIQYF. CDR3 DNA sequence: TGTGCCAGCAGCTCTATTTCCAAAAACATTCAGTACTTC. Variable domain in full (rest from reference TRBV11-2 and TRBJ2-4): EAGVAQSPRYKIIEKRQSVAFWCNPISGHATLYWYQQILGQGPKLLIQFQNNGVVDDSQLPKDRFSAERLKGVDSTLKIQPAKLEDSAVYLCASSSISKNIQYFGAGTRLSVL.